Listed below are T cell receptor beta chains from one sample, sequenced in a study of blood T cell repertoires in COVID-19. Method: immunoSEQ multiplex PCR; TCRdb's copy keeps in-frame clones and lacks some. The repertoire holds hundreds of thousands of clones, around 86% seen once, with about 16% in the top ten. Sequenced material: PBMCs or T cells enriched from blood (not recorded which). All receptors derive from a man between 18 and 29 years old who had recovered from COVID-19. CDR3s include the opening cysteine and the closing phenylalanine or tryptophan. D genes are given only for firm matches. Clone sizes are given selectively: once, few, many, or a class where the clone is expanded.

TRBJ2-6,TRBV28,-,-,TGTGCCAGCAGCAAACCACAGAGCTCTGGGGCCAACGTCCTGACTTTC,CASSKPQSSGANVLTF
TRBJ1-1,TRBV19,-,-,TGTGCCAGTAGTACAGGGCAAGACCTGACAGTGAACACTGAAGCTTTCTTT,CASSTGQDLTVNTEAFF
TRBJ2-5,TRBV11-3,-,-,TGTGCCAGCAGCCCCCCGACAGCCTTACAAGAGACCCAGTACTTC,CASSPPTALQETQYF
TRBJ2-1,TRBV11-3,-,-,TGTGCCAGCAGCCAAGGACAGAACAATGAGCAGTTCTTC,CASSQGQNNEQFF
TRBJ2-1,TRBV7-9,-,-,TGTGCCAGCAGCAAGACAATCAATGAGCAGTTCTTC,CASSKTINEQFF
TRBJ2-1,TRBV19,-,TRBD1,TGTGCCAGTAGTGAACAGGGGGTATACAATGAGCAGTTCTTC,CASSEQGVYNEQFF
TRBJ1-1,TRBV5-6,-,TRBD1,TGTGCCAGCAGCCCCCAGATCGACAGGGGGCAACGGGCTTTCTTT,CASSPQIDRGQRAFF
TRBJ2-7,TRBV11-2,-,-,TGTGCCAGCAGCCCTCTTCTTGGCGGGGCCCCCTACGAGCAGTACTTC,CASSPLLGGAPYEQYF
TRBJ1-5,TRBV6-4,few,-,TGTGCCAGCAGTGAGGACAACAATCAGCCCCAGCATTTT,CASSEDNNQPQHF
TRBJ1-5,TRBV6-5,-,-,TGTGCCAGCAGGATTCGAGAGGATAGCAATCAGCCCCAGCATTTT,CASRIREDSNQPQHF
TRBJ2-2,TRBV7-2,-,-,TGTGCCAGCGGACAGAGCGGAATCTCCCCCGGGGAGCTGTTTTTT,CASGQSGISPGELFF
TRBJ2-2,TRBV6-1,-,TRBD1,TGTGCCAGCAGTGAAGTTGGCGGACAGGGGACCGGGGAGCTGTTTTTT,CASSEVGGQGTGELFF
TRBJ2-3,TRBV11-3,-,TRBD1,TGTGCCAGCAGCTTGGACAGGGCAGATACGCAGTATTTT,CASSLDRADTQYF
TRBJ1-5,TRBV27,-,-,TGTGCCAGCAGTGCCAACAGGGTGGGCAATCAGCCCCAGCATTTT,CASSANRVGNQPQHF
TRBJ2-5,TRBV5-8,-,TRBD2,TGTGCCAGCAGCCCTGTGGGACTAGCGGGAGACCAAGAGACCCAGTACTTC,CASSPVGLAGDQETQYF
TRBJ2-7,TRBV6-5,-,-,TGTGCCAGCTCATCGGCCAAGACTAACGAGCAGTACTTC,CASSSAKTNEQYF
TRBJ2-7,TRBV7-9,-,-,TGTGCCAGCAGCTTAGCGGGGGGGCCGCACGAGCAGTACTTC,CASSLAGGPHEQYF
TRBJ2-1,TRBV3-1/TRBV3-2,-,TRBD1,TGTGCCAGCAGCCAGGGACAGGGGGTGGAAAATGAGCAGTTCTTC,CASSQGQGVENEQFF
TRBJ1-1,TRBV18,-,-,TGTGCCAGCTCATCCGACAGGAGGAACACTGAAGCTTTCTTT,CASSSDRRNTEAFF
TRBJ2-3,TRBV3-1/TRBV3-2,few,TRBD2,TGTGCCAGCACCACCAGCGGGAGGGTGATAGATACGCAGTATTTT,CASTTSGRVIDTQYF
TRBJ1-5,TRBV11-2,-,TRBD1,TGTGCCAGCAGCCGGGACAGGGCTCAGCCCCAGCATTTT,CASSRDRAQPQHF
TRBJ2-7,TRBV4-1,-,TRBD2,TGCGCCAGCAGCCTAGAGCGGGACCTTTCCTACGAGCAGTACTTC,CASSLERDLSYEQYF